These T cell receptor beta chains were read from a single sample in a study of cytomegalovirus exposure and HLA in healthy donors. Data came from immunoSEQ multiplex PCR; TCRdb stores just in-frame clones and leaves some out. The sample holds approximately 160,000 clones, around two thirds seen once. What was sequenced was PBMCs. The receptor set was obtained from a man aged 45-65 years in good health and CMV-seronegative. Each CDR3 is given with its conserved first and last residue. Fields, in order: V gene, J gene, CDR3 protein.

V gene: TRBV5-1; J gene: TRBJ2-5; CDR3 protein: CASSRTGGEETQYF
V gene: TRBV19; J gene: TRBJ2-2; CDR3 protein: CASSWAGVVSGELFF
V gene: TRBV7-2; J gene: TRBJ2-3; CDR3 protein: CASSLPGVATDTQYF
V gene: TRBV28; J gene: TRBJ2-7; CDR3 protein: CASSLYRGQGSSYEQYF
V gene: TRBV6-1; J gene: TRBJ2-7; CDR3 protein: CASSDSGFSSYEQYF
V gene: TRBV5-1; J gene: TRBJ1-6; CDR3 protein: CASSKATGGNSPLHF
V gene: TRBV5-4; J gene: TRBJ2-7; CDR3 protein: CASSDPGTSIYEQYF
V gene: TRBV28; J gene: TRBJ1-2; CDR3 protein: CASRTGGGYGYTF
V gene: TRBV5-1; J gene: TRBJ2-7; CDR3 protein: CASSLVQGGKGGFYEQYF
V gene: TRBV29-1; J gene: TRBJ1-1; CDR3 protein: CSVVPVIGGLNTEAFF
V gene: TRBV5-1; J gene: TRBJ2-5; CDR3 protein: CASSLPGQETQYF
V gene: TRBV7-2; J gene: TRBJ1-4; CDR3 protein: CASSLGGEKLFF
V gene: TRBV28; J gene: TRBJ2-1; CDR3 protein: CATQRGTVNEQFF
V gene: TRBV7-9; J gene: TRBJ1-2; CDR3 protein: CASSPGQGWGGYTF
V gene: TRBV5-4; J gene: TRBJ1-5; CDR3 protein: CASSPGGPGNQPQHF
V gene: TRBV7-9; J gene: TRBJ1-2; CDR3 protein: CASSLGDTQKGYTF
V gene: TRBV5-4; J gene: TRBJ1-5; CDR3 protein: CASSLTVDRVGQPQHF
V gene: TRBV27; J gene: TRBJ1-2; CDR3 protein: CASSSRGSSYGYTF
V gene: TRBV6-1; J gene: TRBJ2-5; CDR3 protein: CASALTGGQETQYF
V gene: TRBV11-3; J gene: TRBJ2-3; CDR3 protein: CASSGQGATDTQYF
V gene: TRBV5-1; J gene: TRBJ2-1; CDR3 protein: CASRRLAGGSSYNEQFF
V gene: TRBV7-2; J gene: TRBJ2-7; CDR3 protein: CASSPHQGLEQYF
V gene: TRBV6-4; J gene: TRBJ2-7; CDR3 protein: CASNRQIYEQYF
V gene: TRBV10-3; J gene: TRBJ2-1; CDR3 protein: CAISGGPVQFF
V gene: TRBV5-1; J gene: TRBJ2-3; CDR3 protein: CASSLNTAATDTQYF
V gene: TRBV7-3; J gene: TRBJ2-5; CDR3 protein: CASSSGQRETQYF
V gene: TRBV5-6; J gene: TRBJ2-2; CDR3 protein: CASTSTGELFF
V gene: TRBV12-5; J gene: TRBJ1-1; CDR3 protein: CASGLTATGMGPNTEAFF
V gene: TRBV5-1; J gene: TRBJ2-3; CDR3 protein: CASSLSGDTQYF
V gene: TRBV5-1; J gene: TRBJ2-5; CDR3 protein: CASSLAGGAGTQYF
V gene: TRBV5-6; J gene: TRBJ2-7; CDR3 protein: CASSRGGGYEQYF
V gene: TRBV5-1; J gene: TRBJ2-3; CDR3 protein: CASSGRGGAWSTDTQYF